This T cell receptor (beta chain) came from a study of human T cells and chemical hapten exposure. Study in general: The variation in per-sample TCR yields arose mainly from small differences in pooled library volumes.

Findings of the study overall: No shift was seen in TCRs above 1 in 1000 frequency with DPC sensitization.

The starting material, unfractionated whole blood, was used for total RNA extraction. Worth noting for this clonotype: Its antigen is unknown.

Per the original data handling: Samples ranged from 23,224 to 690,600 TCRs, with a median of roughly 95,000. Each CDR3 protein gets one entry after TCRdb re-called the 5' RACE reads with MiXCR. The V and J calls here are based on TCRdb, not the publication. Among 110,000 or so distinct CDR3 sequences listed, roughly 19% were seen once. Trimming cost V 2 bases and J 4 bases, with 11 bases left between them. Germline CDR1 reads SGHTA; CDR2 reads FQGTGA. CDR3 length: 14 amino acids. This sequence was found in a human donor in good health. The chain uses TRBV7-3 and TRBJ2-5, with D possibly TRBD2 on 6 matching bases. CDR3 amino acids: CASSLVGGLETQYF. Written as DNA, the CDR3 is TGTGCCAGCAGCTTAGTCGGAGGGCTAGAGACCCAGTACTTC.